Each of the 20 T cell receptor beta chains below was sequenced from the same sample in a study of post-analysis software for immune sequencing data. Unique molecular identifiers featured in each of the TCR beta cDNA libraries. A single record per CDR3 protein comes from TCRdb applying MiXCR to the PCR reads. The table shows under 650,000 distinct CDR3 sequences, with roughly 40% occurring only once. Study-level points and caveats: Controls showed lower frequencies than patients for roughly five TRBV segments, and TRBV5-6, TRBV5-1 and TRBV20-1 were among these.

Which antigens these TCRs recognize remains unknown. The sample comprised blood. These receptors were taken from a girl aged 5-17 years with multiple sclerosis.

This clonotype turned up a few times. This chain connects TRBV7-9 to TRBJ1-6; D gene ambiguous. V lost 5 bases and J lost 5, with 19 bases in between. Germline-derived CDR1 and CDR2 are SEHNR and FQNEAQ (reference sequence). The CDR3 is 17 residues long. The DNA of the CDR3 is TGTGCCAGCAGCCTCGCGCGGACGAACCCAAATAATTCACCCCTCCACTTT. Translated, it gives CASSLARTNPNNSPLHF.

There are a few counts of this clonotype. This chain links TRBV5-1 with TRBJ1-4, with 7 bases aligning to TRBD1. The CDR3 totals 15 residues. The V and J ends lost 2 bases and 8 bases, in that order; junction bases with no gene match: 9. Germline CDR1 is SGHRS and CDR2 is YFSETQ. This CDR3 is CASSFSGGIREKLFF. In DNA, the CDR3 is TGCGCCAGCAGCTTCTCAGGGGGGATTCGCGAAAAACTGTTTTTT.

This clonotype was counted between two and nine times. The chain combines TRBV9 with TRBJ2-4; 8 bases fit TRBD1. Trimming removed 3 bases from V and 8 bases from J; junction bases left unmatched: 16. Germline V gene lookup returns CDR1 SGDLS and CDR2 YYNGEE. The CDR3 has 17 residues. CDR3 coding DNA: TGTGCCAGCAGCGCGGGACAGGCGGGCGAGTTTTTAGACATTCAGTACTTC. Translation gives CASSAGQAGEFLDIQYF.

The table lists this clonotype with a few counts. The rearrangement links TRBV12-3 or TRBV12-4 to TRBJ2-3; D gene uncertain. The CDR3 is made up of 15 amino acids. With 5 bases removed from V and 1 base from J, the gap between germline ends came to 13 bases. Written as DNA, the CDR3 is TGTGCCAGCAGTCCGCAGTTTGCGGGCACAGATACGCAGTATTTT. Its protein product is CASSPQFAGTDTQYF.

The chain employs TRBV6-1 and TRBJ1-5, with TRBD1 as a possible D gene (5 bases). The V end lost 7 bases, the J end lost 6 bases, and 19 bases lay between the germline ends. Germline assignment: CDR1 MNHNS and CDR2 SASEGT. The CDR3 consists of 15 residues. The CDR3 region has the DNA TGTGCCAGCATTAAGGGGCCGGAGGATCTTCAGCCCCAGCATTTT. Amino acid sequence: CASIKGPEDLQPQHF.

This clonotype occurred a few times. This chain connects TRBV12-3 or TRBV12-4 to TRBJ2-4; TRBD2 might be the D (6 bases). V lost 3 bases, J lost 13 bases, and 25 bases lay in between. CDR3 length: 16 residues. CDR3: CASSFSPAGSISKQYF. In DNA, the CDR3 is TGTGCCAGCAGTTTCTCCCCAGCGGGCTCTATCAGCAAGCAGTACTTC.

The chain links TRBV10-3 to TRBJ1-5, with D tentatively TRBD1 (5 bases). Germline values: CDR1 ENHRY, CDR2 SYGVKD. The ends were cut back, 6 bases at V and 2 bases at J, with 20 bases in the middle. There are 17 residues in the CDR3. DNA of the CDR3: TGTGCCATCAGCGCGATTAATTCCCGGGACGGCAATCAGCCCCAGCATTTT. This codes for CAISAINSRDGNQPQHF.

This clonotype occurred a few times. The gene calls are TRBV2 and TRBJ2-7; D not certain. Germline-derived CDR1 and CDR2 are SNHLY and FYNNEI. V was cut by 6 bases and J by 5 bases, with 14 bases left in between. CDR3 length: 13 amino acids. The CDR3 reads CASRDDVVHEQYF. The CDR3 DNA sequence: TGTGCCAGCAGGGACGACGTGGTTCACGAGCAGTACTTC.

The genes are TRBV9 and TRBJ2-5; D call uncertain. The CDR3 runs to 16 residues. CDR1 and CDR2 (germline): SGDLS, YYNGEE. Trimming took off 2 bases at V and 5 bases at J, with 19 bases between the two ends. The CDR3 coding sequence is TGTGCCAGCAGCGTCATAGGCGAAGCTAGTCCGGAGACCCAGTACTTC. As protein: CASSVIGEASPETQYF.

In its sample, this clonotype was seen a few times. DNA for the CDR3: TGCGCCAGCAGCCAAGTCTCTGGACTAGTTCGCGAGCAGTACTTC. Translating gives CASSQVSGLVREQYF. This chain uses TRBV4-1 with TRBJ2-5; 7 bases are shared with TRBD2. The DNA matches TRBJ2-7 better at its end, which makes the J call doubtful. This CDR3 region has 15 residues. The V gene's germline CDR1 is MGHRA and CDR2 YSYEKL.

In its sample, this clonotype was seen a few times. The CDR3 loop reads CASSLLGANVLTF. The CDR3 region has the DNA TGTGCCAGCAGTCTCCTAGGGGCCAACGTCCTGACTTTC. This sequence joins TRBV27 and TRBJ2-6; D gene uncertain. The V and J ends lost 5 bases and 4 bases respectively, with 6 bases between them. Germline CDR1 reads MNHEY; CDR2 reads SMNVEV (reference sequence). The CDR3 runs to 13 residues.

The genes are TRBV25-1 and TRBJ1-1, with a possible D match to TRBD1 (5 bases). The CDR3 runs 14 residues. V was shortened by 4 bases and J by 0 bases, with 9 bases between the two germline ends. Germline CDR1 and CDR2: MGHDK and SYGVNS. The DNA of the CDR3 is TGTGCCAGCAGTGGACAGCATATGAACACTGAAGCTTTCTTT. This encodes CASSGQHMNTEAFF.

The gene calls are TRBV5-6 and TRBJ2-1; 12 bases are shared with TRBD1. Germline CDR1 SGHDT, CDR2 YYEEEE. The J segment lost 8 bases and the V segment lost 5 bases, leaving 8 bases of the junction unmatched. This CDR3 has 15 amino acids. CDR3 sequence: CASRTGTGGSYEQFF. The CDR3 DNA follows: TGTGCCAGCAGAACCGGGACAGGGGGCAGCTATGAGCAGTTCTTC.

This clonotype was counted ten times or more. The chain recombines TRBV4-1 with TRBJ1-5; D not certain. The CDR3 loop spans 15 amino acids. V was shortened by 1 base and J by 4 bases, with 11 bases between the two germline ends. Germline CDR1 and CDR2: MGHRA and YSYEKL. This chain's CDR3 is CASSQGTRGNQPQHF. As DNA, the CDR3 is TGCGCCAGCAGCCAAGGTACCCGGGGAAATCAGCCCCAGCATTTT.

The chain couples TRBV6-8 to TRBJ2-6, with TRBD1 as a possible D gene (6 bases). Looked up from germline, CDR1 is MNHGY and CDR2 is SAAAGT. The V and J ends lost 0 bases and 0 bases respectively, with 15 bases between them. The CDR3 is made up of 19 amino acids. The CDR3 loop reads CASSYSLQGQFSGANVLTF. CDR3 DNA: TGTGCCAGCAGTTACTCGTTACAGGGCCAATTCTCTGGGGCCAACGTCCTGACTTTC.

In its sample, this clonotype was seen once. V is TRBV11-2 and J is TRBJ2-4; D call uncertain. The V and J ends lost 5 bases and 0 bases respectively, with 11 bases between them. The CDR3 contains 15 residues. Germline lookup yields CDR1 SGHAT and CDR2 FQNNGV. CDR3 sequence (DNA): TGTGCCAGCAGCCCGAATTCCTTAGCCAAAAACATTCAGTACTTC. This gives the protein CASSPNSLAKNIQYF.

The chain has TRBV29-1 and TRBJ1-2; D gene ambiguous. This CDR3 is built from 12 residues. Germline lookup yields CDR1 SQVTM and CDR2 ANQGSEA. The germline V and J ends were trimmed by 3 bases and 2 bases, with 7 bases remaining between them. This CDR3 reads CSVDGVNYGYTF. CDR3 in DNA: TGCAGCGTTGATGGGGTGAACTATGGCTACACCTTC.

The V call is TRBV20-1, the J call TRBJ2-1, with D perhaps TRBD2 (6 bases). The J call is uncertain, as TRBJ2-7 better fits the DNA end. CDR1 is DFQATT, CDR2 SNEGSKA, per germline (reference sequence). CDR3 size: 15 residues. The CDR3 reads CSAERRTGARNEQYF. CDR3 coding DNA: TGCAGTGCGGAACGTCGGACGGGAGCTCGCAACGAGCAGTACTTC.

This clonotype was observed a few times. CDR3 nucleotide sequence: TGTGCCAGCACTCTCGGGGATGAGCAGTTCTTC. Encoded protein: CASTLGDEQFF. The chain has TRBV12-3 or TRBV12-4 and TRBJ2-1; D is possibly TRBD2 (5 bases). The CDR3 is 11 residues long. Trimming removed 7 bases at V and 8 bases at J, with 9 bases between.

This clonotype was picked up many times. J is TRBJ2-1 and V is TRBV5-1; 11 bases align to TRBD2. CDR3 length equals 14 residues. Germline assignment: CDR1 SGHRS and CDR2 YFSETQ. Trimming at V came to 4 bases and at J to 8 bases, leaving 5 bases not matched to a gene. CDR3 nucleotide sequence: TGCGCCAGCAGCCGGGGGACTAGCGGTGATGAGCAGTTCTTC. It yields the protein CASSRGTSGDEQFF.